This TCR beta chain is from a study of OX40 agonist ivuxolimab in advanced cancers. Study-level background: Patients' therapy was ivuxolimab, an antibody that acts as an agonist of OX40 (CD134). The patients received ivuxolimab by intravenous route every 2 weeks at 0.01 to 10 mg/kg. Enrolled patients in dose escalation had cancers that were hepatocellular carcinoma, melanoma, renal cell or head and neck cancer. General study points: Also present in some nonresponders was a low level of normalized T-cell clonal expansion.

Sequencing was performed with immunoSEQ multiplex PCR; in TCRdb, only in-frame clones are kept and a portion is missing. The sample yields under 25,000 clones, around 85% seen once. As regards this clone: The antigen is not known.

The CDR3 is made up of 13 amino acids. CDR1 and CDR2 from the germline V gene are SGHRS and YFSETQ. Between the trimmed V and J ends, which lost 0 bases and 7 bases, there was a span of 11 bases. The chain is built from TRBV5-1 and TRBJ2-7, with D possibly being TRBD2 (5 bases). This clonotype was sampled from an adult with an advanced solid tumor such as melanoma, head and neck, liver or kidney cancer. This specimen was CD4+ or CD8+ T cells sorted from blood, taken in a trial of the OX40 agonist ivuxolimab. The CDR3 DNA reads TGCGCCAGCAGCTTGGCCGAGAGGAGGGAGCAGTACTTC. It translates to CASSLAERREQYF.